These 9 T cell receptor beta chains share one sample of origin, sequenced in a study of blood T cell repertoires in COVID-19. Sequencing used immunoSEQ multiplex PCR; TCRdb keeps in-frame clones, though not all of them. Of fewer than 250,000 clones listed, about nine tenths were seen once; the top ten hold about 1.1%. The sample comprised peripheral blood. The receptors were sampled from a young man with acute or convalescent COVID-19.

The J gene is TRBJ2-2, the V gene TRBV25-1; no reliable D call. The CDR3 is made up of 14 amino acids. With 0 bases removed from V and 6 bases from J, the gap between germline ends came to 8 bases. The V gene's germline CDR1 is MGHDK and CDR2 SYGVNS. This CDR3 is CASSEYKPPGELFF. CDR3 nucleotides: TGTGCCAGCAGTGAATACAAGCCCCCCGGGGAGCTGTTTTTT.

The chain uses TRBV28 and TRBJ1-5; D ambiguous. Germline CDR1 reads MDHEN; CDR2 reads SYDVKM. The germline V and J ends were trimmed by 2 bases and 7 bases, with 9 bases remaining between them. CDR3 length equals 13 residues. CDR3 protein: CASSLTPGQPQHF. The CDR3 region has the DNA TGTGCCAGCAGTTTAACCCCGGGGCAGCCCCAGCATTTT.

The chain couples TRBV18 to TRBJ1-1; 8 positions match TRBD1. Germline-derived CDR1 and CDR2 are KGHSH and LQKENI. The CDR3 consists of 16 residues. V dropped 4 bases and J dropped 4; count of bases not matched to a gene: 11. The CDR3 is CASSLIRGQAGTEAFF. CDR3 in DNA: TGTGCCAGCTCACTCATCAGGGGGCAGGCGGGCACTGAAGCTTTCTTT.

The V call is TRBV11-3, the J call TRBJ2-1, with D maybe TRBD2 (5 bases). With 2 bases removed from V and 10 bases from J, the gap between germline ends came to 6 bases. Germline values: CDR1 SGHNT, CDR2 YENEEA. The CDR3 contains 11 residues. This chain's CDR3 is CASSLSGEQFF. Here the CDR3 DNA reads TGTGCCAGCAGCTTAAGCGGCGAGCAGTTCTTC.

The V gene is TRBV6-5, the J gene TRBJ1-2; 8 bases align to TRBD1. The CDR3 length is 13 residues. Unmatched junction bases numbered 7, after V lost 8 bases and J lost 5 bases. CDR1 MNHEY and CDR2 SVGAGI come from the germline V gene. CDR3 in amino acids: CASQNRGGYGYTF. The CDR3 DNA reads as TGTGCCAGCCAAAACAGGGGGGGATATGGCTACACCTTC.

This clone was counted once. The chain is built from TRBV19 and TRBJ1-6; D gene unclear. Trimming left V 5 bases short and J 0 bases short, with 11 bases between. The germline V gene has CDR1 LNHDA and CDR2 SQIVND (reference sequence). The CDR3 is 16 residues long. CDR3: CASSLSMSSYNSPLHF. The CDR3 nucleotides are TGTGCCAGTAGTCTCTCGATGAGCTCCTATAATTCACCCCTCCACTTT.

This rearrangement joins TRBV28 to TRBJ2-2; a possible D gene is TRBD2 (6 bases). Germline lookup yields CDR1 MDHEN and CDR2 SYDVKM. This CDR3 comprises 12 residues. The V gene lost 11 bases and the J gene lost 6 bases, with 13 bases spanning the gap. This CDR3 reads CAGRTISGELFF. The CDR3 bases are TGTGCCGGGAGGACTATTTCCGGGGAGCTGTTTTTT.

CDR3 DNA sequence: TGTGCCAGTAGTATCCCCGGAAAGGGGGCAGGAGCTAACTATGGCTACACCTTC. Translated, it gives CASSIPGKGAGANYGYTF. The chain carries TRBV19 and TRBJ1-2; the match to TRBD1 covers 7 bases. This CDR3 has 18 amino acids. V lost 3 bases, J lost 0 bases, and 13 bases stayed unmatched. Germline lookup yields CDR1 LNHDA and CDR2 SQIVND (reference sequence).

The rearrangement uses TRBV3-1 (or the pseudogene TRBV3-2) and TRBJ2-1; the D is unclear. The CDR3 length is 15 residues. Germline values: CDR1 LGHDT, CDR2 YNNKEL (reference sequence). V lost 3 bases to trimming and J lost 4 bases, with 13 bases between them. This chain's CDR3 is CASSHPFWAYNEQFF. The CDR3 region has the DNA TGTGCCAGCAGCCACCCATTTTGGGCTTACAATGAGCAGTTCTTC.